A selection of T cell receptor beta chains follows, all from one sample in a study of beta chain features in type 1 diabetes. Libraries were prepared by immunoSEQ multiplex PCR; TCRdb keeps only in-frame clonotypes and omits some of them. The sample comprises about half a million clones, approximately 31% of which are singletons, and roughly 0.066% rests with the top ten. The sample taken for sequencing was naive CD4+ T cells from blood. The receptors here all came from a man between 18 and 35 years old in good health. The CDR3 runs from the conserved cysteine through the conserved F or W. The order of the fields is CDR3 length, D gene, J gene, clone size, V gene, CDR3 DNA, CDR3 protein. A D gene is named only where the DNA matches it firmly. For some rows the clone size is stated as once, few or many, or as a class when expanded; others skip it.

cdr3_length: 15; d_call: TRBD1; j_call: TRBJ2-7; clone_size: -; v_call: TRBV25-1; cdr3_nt: TGTGCCAGCAGTGGACCGGGACAGGGTCCTTACGAGCAGTACTTC; cdr3_aa: CASSGPGQGPYEQYF
cdr3_length: 16; d_call: TRBD2; j_call: TRBJ2-4; clone_size: -; v_call: TRBV7-2; cdr3_nt: TGTGCCAGCAGCATCCTAGCGGGAGTGGGCAAAAACATTCAGTACTTC; cdr3_aa: CASSILAGVGKNIQYF
cdr3_length: 16; d_call: TRBD1; j_call: TRBJ2-7; clone_size: -; v_call: TRBV28; cdr3_nt: TGTGCCAGCAGTTCTATTTCCGGGACAGGGGGCGGCGAGCAGTACTTC; cdr3_aa: CASSSISGTGGGEQYF
cdr3_length: 17; d_call: TRBD1; j_call: TRBJ2-6; clone_size: few; v_call: TRBV9; cdr3_nt: TGTGCCAGCAGCGTAGTAGCAGGGGGCTCTGGGGCCAACGTCCTGACTTTC; cdr3_aa: CASSVVAGGSGANVLTF
cdr3_length: 14; d_call: TRBD2; j_call: TRBJ2-7; clone_size: -; v_call: TRBV29-1; cdr3_nt: TGCAGCGTAAAAGGACTAGCGGGAGGATACGAGCAGTACTTC; cdr3_aa: CSVKGLAGGYEQYF
cdr3_length: 13; d_call: -; j_call: TRBJ1-1; clone_size: -; v_call: TRBV6-6; cdr3_nt: TGTGCCAGCAGTTTGCTTACGAACACTGAAGCTTTCTTT; cdr3_aa: CASSLLTNTEAFF
cdr3_length: 15; d_call: TRBD2; j_call: TRBJ2-1; clone_size: few; v_call: TRBV29-1; cdr3_nt: TGCAGCGTCCGACTAGCGGGAGGGGGCTACAATGAGCAGTTCTTC; cdr3_aa: CSVRLAGGGYNEQFF
cdr3_length: 11; d_call: TRBD1; j_call: TRBJ1-1; clone_size: -; v_call: TRBV29-1; cdr3_nt: TGCAGCGTTGCGGACAGGGTGGAAGCTTTCTTT; cdr3_aa: CSVADRVEAFF
cdr3_length: 13; d_call: -; j_call: TRBJ2-1; clone_size: -; v_call: TRBV6-6; cdr3_nt: TGTGCCAGCAGTTACACACGGGACCCCGGGCAGTTCTTC; cdr3_aa: CASSYTRDPGQFF
cdr3_length: 15; d_call: -; j_call: TRBJ1-3; clone_size: -; v_call: TRBV7-6; cdr3_nt: TGTGCCAGCAGCCAGACAAGCCTCTCTGGAAACACCATATATTTT; cdr3_aa: CASSQTSLSGNTIYF
cdr3_length: 14; d_call: -; j_call: TRBJ2-1; clone_size: -; v_call: TRBV4-1; cdr3_nt: TGCGCCAGCAGCCAAGATCTGGCGTTCTATGAGCAGTTCTTC; cdr3_aa: CASSQDLAFYEQFF
cdr3_length: 13; d_call: -; j_call: TRBJ1-5; clone_size: -; v_call: TRBV27; cdr3_nt: TGTGCCAGCAGAGGGCAGGGCGATCAGCCCCAGCATTTT; cdr3_aa: CASRGQGDQPQHF
cdr3_length: 13; d_call: -; j_call: TRBJ2-7; clone_size: few; v_call: TRBV5-4; cdr3_nt: TGTGCCAGCAGCAAGGGACACCGCTACGAGCAGTACTTC; cdr3_aa: CASSKGHRYEQYF
cdr3_length: 15; d_call: TRBD2; j_call: TRBJ2-7; clone_size: -; v_call: TRBV9; cdr3_nt: TGTGCCAGCAGCGTAGAAGCGGGAGGGTCCTACGAGCAGTACTTC; cdr3_aa: CASSVEAGGSYEQYF
cdr3_length: 11; d_call: -; j_call: TRBJ2-2; clone_size: -; v_call: TRBV7-2; cdr3_nt: TGTGCCAGCAGAACTTCCGGGGAGCTGTTTTTT; cdr3_aa: CASRTSGELFF
cdr3_length: 16; d_call: -; j_call: TRBJ2-6; clone_size: -; v_call: TRBV27; cdr3_nt: TGTGCCAGCAGCCGAATGGGCGGGGGCGAGGCCAACGTCCTGACTTTC; cdr3_aa: CASSRMGGGEANVLTF
cdr3_length: 13; d_call: TRBD2; j_call: TRBJ2-7; clone_size: -; v_call: TRBV6-5; cdr3_nt: TGTGCCAGCTCACTAGCGGGAGGGTACGAGCAGTACTTC; cdr3_aa: CASSLAGGYEQYF
cdr3_length: 17; d_call: -; j_call: TRBJ2-6; clone_size: few; v_call: TRBV19; cdr3_nt: TGTGCCAGTAGTACAGGGAAGATCATTTCTGGGGCCAACGTCCTGACTTTC; cdr3_aa: CASSTGKIISGANVLTF
cdr3_length: 14; d_call: -; j_call: TRBJ2-1; clone_size: few; v_call: TRBV5-4; cdr3_nt: TGTGCCAGCAGCTCCGGACCAGAGTACAATGAGCAGTTCTTC; cdr3_aa: CASSSGPEYNEQFF
cdr3_length: 15; d_call: TRBD2; j_call: TRBJ2-3; clone_size: few; v_call: TRBV29-1; cdr3_nt: TGCAGCGTTGTTTCTAGCGGGACAAAGGCAGATACGCAGTATTTT; cdr3_aa: CSVVSSGTKADTQYF
cdr3_length: 15; d_call: TRBD2; j_call: TRBJ2-1; clone_size: -; v_call: TRBV5-1; cdr3_nt: TGCGCCAGCAGTTCCGGGACTAGCGGGATAAATGAGCAGTTCTTC; cdr3_aa: CASSSGTSGINEQFF
cdr3_length: 11; d_call: -; j_call: TRBJ2-5; clone_size: -; v_call: TRBV7-6; cdr3_nt: TGTGCCAGCAGCTTGAAAGAGACCCAGTACTTC; cdr3_aa: CASSLKETQYF
cdr3_length: 11; d_call: -; j_call: TRBJ2-7; clone_size: -; v_call: TRBV20-1; cdr3_nt: TGCAGTGCCCGCACGGGCTACGAGCAGTACTTC; cdr3_aa: CSARTGYEQYF
cdr3_length: 14; d_call: -; j_call: TRBJ1-1; clone_size: -; v_call: TRBV15; cdr3_nt: TGTGCCACCAGCCCTTCGACAAGGAACACTGAAGCTTTCTTT; cdr3_aa: CATSPSTRNTEAFF
cdr3_length: 14; d_call: TRBD2; j_call: TRBJ2-3; clone_size: -; v_call: TRBV29-1; cdr3_nt: TGCAGCGTCCTTCGGACTAGCGGGAGAGATACGCAGTATTTT; cdr3_aa: CSVLRTSGRDTQYF
cdr3_length: 15; d_call: TRBD2; j_call: TRBJ2-1; clone_size: few; v_call: TRBV9; cdr3_nt: TGTGCCAGCAGCAACCTAGCGGGACCCTACAATGAGCAGTTCTTC; cdr3_aa: CASSNLAGPYNEQFF
cdr3_length: 16; d_call: TRBD1; j_call: TRBJ1-2; clone_size: -; v_call: TRBV11-2; cdr3_nt: TGTGCCAGCAGCTTAGATGAGGGGACAGGGGTGCGTGGCTACACCTTC; cdr3_aa: CASSLDEGTGVRGYTF
cdr3_length: 15; d_call: -; j_call: TRBJ2-2; clone_size: few; v_call: TRBV9; cdr3_nt: TGTGCCAGCGGGGACTCCCTCGGGTACACCGGGGAGCTGTTTTTT; cdr3_aa: CASGDSLGYTGELFF
cdr3_length: 14; d_call: -; j_call: TRBJ2-5; clone_size: few; v_call: TRBV4-1; cdr3_nt: TGCGCCAGCAGCCAAGCGGTTGCGGAAGAGACCCAGTACTTC; cdr3_aa: CASSQAVAEETQYF
cdr3_length: 17; d_call: TRBD2; j_call: TRBJ2-6; clone_size: once; v_call: TRBV30; cdr3_nt: TGTGCCTCCGGACTAGCGGGAGGGGGCTCTGGGGCCAACGTCCTGACTTTC; cdr3_aa: CASGLAGGGSGANVLTF
cdr3_length: 15; d_call: -; j_call: TRBJ2-3; clone_size: -; v_call: TRBV7-9; cdr3_nt: TGTGCCAGCAGCTTAGCGAGGATTTCCCCAGATACGCAGTATTTT; cdr3_aa: CASSLARISPDTQYF
cdr3_length: 13; d_call: -; j_call: TRBJ1-5; clone_size: -; v_call: TRBV7-6; cdr3_nt: TGTGCCAGCAGCTTAGACCGGACTCAGCCCCAGCATTTT; cdr3_aa: CASSLDRTQPQHF
cdr3_length: 15; d_call: TRBD2; j_call: TRBJ2-1; clone_size: -; v_call: TRBV11-2; cdr3_nt: TGTGCCACCAGATCTATAGCGGGAGGGAACAATGAGCAGTTCTTC; cdr3_aa: CATRSIAGGNNEQFF
cdr3_length: 15; d_call: -; j_call: TRBJ2-3; clone_size: few; v_call: TRBV7-9; cdr3_nt: TGTGCCAGCAGCTTAATGGGACTCGCTGCAGATACGCAGTATTTT; cdr3_aa: CASSLMGLAADTQYF
cdr3_length: 15; d_call: -; j_call: TRBJ2-1; clone_size: -; v_call: TRBV29-1; cdr3_nt: TGCAGCGTTGACCGGGGGGCAAGCTCCTACAATGAGCAGTTCTTC; cdr3_aa: CSVDRGASSYNEQFF
cdr3_length: 12; d_call: TRBD2; j_call: TRBJ2-7; clone_size: -; v_call: TRBV30; cdr3_nt: TGTGCCTGGACTAGCGGGAGCCACGAGCAGTACTTC; cdr3_aa: CAWTSGSHEQYF
cdr3_length: 15; d_call: -; j_call: TRBJ2-4; clone_size: -; v_call: TRBV27; cdr3_nt: TGTGCCAGCAGTGGCATTACGGGAGCCAAAAACATTCAGTACTTC; cdr3_aa: CASSGITGAKNIQYF
cdr3_length: 13; d_call: -; j_call: TRBJ1-2; clone_size: -; v_call: TRBV29-1; cdr3_nt: TGCAGCGCCCGGGGCGAGACTAACTATGGCTACACCTTC; cdr3_aa: CSARGETNYGYTF
cdr3_length: 12; d_call: -; j_call: TRBJ2-3; clone_size: -; v_call: TRBV19; cdr3_nt: TGTGCCAGTAGTATAGAGACAGATACGCAGTATTTT; cdr3_aa: CASSIETDTQYF
cdr3_length: 16; d_call: TRBD2; j_call: TRBJ2-1; clone_size: few; v_call: TRBV6-1; cdr3_nt: TGTGCCAGCAGTGGGTCTCTAGCGGGAGCCTACAATGAGCAGTTCTTC; cdr3_aa: CASSGSLAGAYNEQFF
cdr3_length: 13; d_call: -; j_call: TRBJ1-2; clone_size: -; v_call: TRBV29-1; cdr3_nt: TGCAGCGTTGGGGCAGGGCTACACTATGGCTACACCTTC; cdr3_aa: CSVGAGLHYGYTF
cdr3_length: 14; d_call: -; j_call: TRBJ2-1; clone_size: few; v_call: TRBV7-9; cdr3_nt: TGTGCCAGCAGCTTAACAGCGGACTACAATGAGCAGTTCTTC; cdr3_aa: CASSLTADYNEQFF
cdr3_length: 14; d_call: -; j_call: TRBJ2-6; clone_size: few; v_call: TRBV7-2; cdr3_nt: TGTGCCAGCAGCTTGGAGACTGGGGCCAACGTCCTGACTTTC; cdr3_aa: CASSLETGANVLTF
cdr3_length: 14; d_call: TRBD1; j_call: TRBJ2-5; clone_size: few; v_call: TRBV30; cdr3_nt: TGTGCCTGGAGTAGGGACAGGTTTCAAGAGACCCAGTACTTC; cdr3_aa: CAWSRDRFQETQYF
cdr3_length: 14; d_call: -; j_call: TRBJ2-7; clone_size: -; v_call: TRBV4-3; cdr3_nt: TGCGCCAGCAGCCAAGATTTTCAGTTCCACGAGCAGTACTTC; cdr3_aa: CASSQDFQFHEQYF
cdr3_length: 11; d_call: -; j_call: TRBJ2-7; clone_size: few; v_call: TRBV29-1; cdr3_nt: TGCAGCGCCGGAGATTCTTACGAGCAGTACTTC; cdr3_aa: CSAGDSYEQYF
cdr3_length: 15; d_call: -; j_call: TRBJ2-3; clone_size: -; v_call: TRBV25-1; cdr3_nt: TGTGCCAGCAGCCTCCCGGGGTTTTCCACAGATACGCAGTATTTT; cdr3_aa: CASSLPGFSTDTQYF
cdr3_length: 14; d_call: TRBD1; j_call: TRBJ2-1; clone_size: -; v_call: TRBV30; cdr3_nt: TGTGCCTTGCGACAGGGTTTTACCTACAATGAGCAGTTCTTC; cdr3_aa: CALRQGFTYNEQFF
cdr3_length: 13; d_call: -; j_call: TRBJ1-3; clone_size: -; v_call: TRBV5-4; cdr3_nt: TGTGCCAGCAGCTTGCCGGGCGGAAACACCATATATTTT; cdr3_aa: CASSLPGGNTIYF
cdr3_length: 15; d_call: -; j_call: TRBJ2-7; clone_size: -; v_call: TRBV23-1; cdr3_nt: TGCGCCAGCAGTGAAGGTCGGGGGTTCTCCTACGAGCAGTACTTC; cdr3_aa: CASSEGRGFSYEQYF
cdr3_length: 13; d_call: -; j_call: TRBJ1-1; clone_size: few; v_call: TRBV29-1; cdr3_nt: TGCAGCGTTGAAGATTCCATGAACACTGAAGCTTTCTTT; cdr3_aa: CSVEDSMNTEAFF
cdr3_length: 14; d_call: TRBD2; j_call: TRBJ2-5; clone_size: few; v_call: TRBV5-6; cdr3_nt: TGTGCCAGCAGCTCTCCGGGACTAGCAGAGACCCAGTACTTC; cdr3_aa: CASSSPGLAETQYF
cdr3_length: 15; d_call: TRBD2; j_call: TRBJ2-7; clone_size: -; v_call: TRBV6-5; cdr3_nt: TGTGCCAGCAGTTACTCTCGACTAGCGGGCTACGAGCAGTACTTC; cdr3_aa: CASSYSRLAGYEQYF
cdr3_length: 15; d_call: -; j_call: TRBJ1-1; clone_size: few; v_call: TRBV30; cdr3_nt: TGTGCCTGGAACTCGGAGGGAGAGGTGGTCACTGAAGCTTTCTTT; cdr3_aa: CAWNSEGEVVTEAFF
cdr3_length: 15; d_call: -; j_call: TRBJ2-7; clone_size: -; v_call: TRBV18; cdr3_nt: TGTGCCAGCTCACCATTAGGAGGGGCATTCAACGAGCAGTACTTC; cdr3_aa: CASSPLGGAFNEQYF
cdr3_length: 14; d_call: -; j_call: TRBJ2-7; clone_size: -; v_call: TRBV10-3; cdr3_nt: TGTGCCATCAGTGGGACAGTGGGGTCCTACGAGCAGTACTTC; cdr3_aa: CAISGTVGSYEQYF